This entry is about one T cell receptor beta chain. It lacks a known antigen. Per-base quality was not reported, and no clone a single base away is much larger than it. This sample is drawn from a study of type 1 regulatory T cells (dated by TCRdb to about 2021). Some background on the complete study: The study characterized an in vitro protocol that generated a Tr1-enriched, alloantigen-specific CD4 T cell product named T-allo10. T-allo10 was being tested clinically in patients with hematological malignancies who were undergoing allogeneic hematopoietic stem cell transplantation.

The data were produced on an Illumina MiSeq. TCRdb took the public reads, trimmed them with fastp at Q25, ran MiXCR for clone calling and kept in-frame beta chains. Each entry is one CDR3 protein sequence, shown with its most common DNA and genes. The sample table contains around 65,000 distinct CDR3 sequences; only one count was recorded for around 49% of them. 2% to 2.5% of the sample belongs to the ten largest clones. General conclusions and limits of the study: Compared with non-Tr1 cells, Tr1 cells had a narrower TCR repertoire, and the study took this difference to reflect clonal expansion driven by alloantigen.

CDR3 length: 13 amino acids, cysteine to phenylalanine. CDR3 DNA only is kept here, 39 bases in frame from base 1. The junction shows trimming of 5 bases on V and 5 bases on J, and the gene matches do not reach 3 bases of it. The receptor was derived from a human donor in good health. Sequencing was done on a sample of cultured non-Tr1 T cells, either the whole culture or a sorted T cell fraction (not recorded which). The cell subset or site label here, explained by the study, means: non-Tr1 population from the T-allo10 product. This sequence uses TRBV12-3 or TRBV12-4 and TRBJ1-5; the junction holds 7 bases that match TRBD1. The CDR3 sequence is CASSPGQDQPQHF. At the DNA level, the sequence is TGTGCCAGCAGTCCCGGACAGGATCAGCCCCAGCATTTT.